Following are 5 T cell receptor beta chains from one sample sequenced in a study of blood T cell repertoires in COVID-19. Clones were read by immunoSEQ multiplex PCR, and TCRdb kept only the in-frame ones, dropping some. The data hold 300,000 to 400,000 clones, with around 87% observed a single time. The sequenced material came from peripheral blood. The source is a woman in her forties or fifties who had recovered from COVID-19.

The rearrangement links TRBV19 to TRBJ1-5; possible D gene TRBD1, 5 bases. The CDR3 is 15 amino acids. Trimming left V 1 base short and J 8 bases short, with 15 bases between. Germline V gene lookup returns CDR1 LNHDA and CDR2 SQIVND (reference sequence). This CDR3 reads CASSIAGSGLEPQHF. The CDR3 DNA sequence: TGTGCCAGTAGTATAGCAGGGTCAGGGTTGGAGCCCCAGCATTTT. The full variable domain, in which reference TRBV19 and TRBJ1-5 provide the parts outside the CDR3, is DGGITQSPKYLFRKEGQNVTLSCEQNLNHDAMYWYRQDPGQGLRLIYYSQIVNDFQKGDIAEGYSVSREKKESFPLTVTSAQKNPTAFYLCASSIAGSGLEPQHFGDGTRLSIL.

V gene TRBV9 combines with J gene TRBJ1-3; D unresolved. CDR1 and CDR2 from the germline V gene are SGDLS and YYNGEE. This CDR3 is built from 16 residues. V shed 3 bases and J shed 0 bases, with 13 bases lying between them. CDR3 in amino acids: CASSARRAISGNTIYF. CDR3 DNA sequence: TGTGCCAGCAGCGCCCGGAGGGCAATCTCTGGAAACACCATATATTTT.

The J gene is TRBJ2-5, the V gene TRBV6-2 or TRBV6-3; tentatively, D is TRBD2 (6 bases). Germline V CDR1 and CDR2: MNHEY, SVGEGT. CDR3 length equals 12 residues. V lost 5 bases to trimming and J lost 4 bases, with 8 bases between them. The CDR3 DNA is TGTGCCAGCAGTACGCGGGGAGAGACCCAGTACTTC. Protein product: CASSTRGETQYF.

This chain joins TRBV5-1 and TRBJ2-3, with 15 positions matching TRBD2. The CDR3 contains 16 residues. Germline loops: CDR1 SGHRS, CDR2 YFSETQ. Trimming took 4 bases from V and 4 from J; bases not matched to a gene: 4. This CDR3 is CASSPGLAGGSDTQYF. CDR3 DNA: TGCGCCAGCAGCCCCGGACTAGCGGGGGGGTCAGATACGCAGTATTTT.

The rearrangement uses TRBV21-1 and TRBJ2-7; TRBD1, the D gene given by the table, was not confirmed from the DNA. TRBV21-1 is classified as a pseudogene. The CDR3 covers 16 residues. Here the CDR3 DNA reads TGTGCCAGCAGCAAACACGGACAGAGACGTACCTACGAGCAGTACTTC. Translation: CASSKHGQRRTYEQYF.